This passage covers 19 T cell receptor beta chains from one sample sequenced in a study of T cell repertoires in cytomegalovirus infection (dated by TCRdb to between 2018 and 2021). TCRdb shows the sequencer as Illumina HiSeq 1500. TCRdb reanalyzed the raw reads on its own, using fastp at Q25 for trimming and MiXCR for clone calling, and kept in-frame beta chains. Identical CDR3 protein sequences are pooled into one entry, listed with their most common genes and DNA. Here the sample has 600,000 to 800,000 distinct CDR3 sequences; around 24% occur a single time. Together, the top ten hold around 7.6% of the sample. Sequencing was performed on CD8+ T cells from PBMCs. Receptors originate from a human donor in good health (CMV status not recorded). Some clones in this sample may be carry-over from other donors' samples.

This chain connects TRBV29-1 to TRBJ1-2; TRBD1 might be the D (6 bases). Trimming removed 8 bases at V and 2 bases at J, with 12 bases between. Germline V gives CDR1 SQVTM, CDR2 ANQGSEA. The CDR3 consists of 12 residues. This CDR3 reads CSLGGGNYGYTF. CDR3 sequence (DNA): TGCAGCTTAGGGGGGGGCAACTATGGCTACACCTTC. The variable domain in full, completed from reference TRBV29-1 and TRBJ1-2, reads SAVISQKPSRDICQRGTSLTIQCQVDSQVTMMFWYRQQPGQSLTLIATANQGSEATYESGFVIDKFPISRPNLTFSTLTVSNMSPEDSSIYLCSLGGGNYGYTFGSGTRLTVV.

The V call is TRBV5-1, the J call TRBJ1-2; TRBD1 matches 7 bases. Germline trimming cut 3 bases from V and 0 bases from J; bases unmatched to any gene: 5. In germline, CDR1 is SGHRS, CDR2 YFSETQ. The CDR3 consists of 15 residues. The DNA for the CDR3 is TGCGCCAGCAGCTCCGGGACAGCCACTAACTATGGCTACACCTTC. Its translation is CASSSGTATNYGYTF.

With respect to this clonotype: This could be a read error, since a much larger clone is one nucleotide away. This CDR3 reads CASNQVFSANNEQFF. CDR3 nucleotide sequence: TGCGCCAGCAACCAAGTCTTTTCCGCGAACAATGAGCAGTTCTTC. This chain connects TRBV4-1 to TRBJ2-1; no firm D call. The CDR3 sequence is 15 residues long. The germline V gene encodes CDR1 MGHRA and CDR2 YSYEKL.

This clonotype was seen a handful of times. The V call is TRBV4-1, the J call TRBJ2-2, with 8 bases matching TRBD1. Germline V lookup: CDR1 MGHRA, CDR2 YSYEKL. The V and J ends lost 1 base and 4 bases, in that order; junction bases with no gene match: 5. This CDR3 comprises 16 residues. The CDR3 reads CASSQVQGVFTGELFF. The DNA of the CDR3 is TGCGCCAGCAGCCAAGTACAGGGGGTTTTCACCGGGGAGCTGTTTTTT.

The sample holds many counts of this clonotype. The chain uses TRBV7-9 and TRBJ1-1; D may be TRBD1 (6 bases). V was pared by 2 bases and J by 3 bases, with 22 bases between. CDR1 is SEHNR and CDR2 is FQNEAQ in the germline V gene (reference sequence). The CDR3 runs to 18 residues. The CDR3 reads CASSLRGGDTSEDTEAFF. The DNA for the CDR3 is TGTGCCAGCAGCTTAAGGGGGGGGGATACCTCCGAGGACACTGAAGCTTTCTTT.

CDR3 loop: CASSLPSGYEQYF. Written as DNA, the CDR3 is TGTGCCAGCAGCTTACCTAGCGGCTACGAGCAGTACTTC. The chain carries TRBV7-2 and TRBJ2-7; 7 nucleotides line up with TRBD2. The junction had 1 base not matched to a gene; V was cut back by 2 bases and J by 3 bases. The CDR3 is 13 amino acids. Germline-derived CDR1 and CDR2 are SGHTA and FQGNSA.

This clonotype was recorded at least ten times. The V gene is TRBV25-1, the J gene TRBJ2-1, with TRBD2 matching 8 bases. This CDR3 has 16 amino acids. V lost 3 bases and J lost 0; bases outside the gene matches: 4. Germline V lookup: CDR1 MGHDK, CDR2 SYGVNS. In DNA form, the CDR3 reads TGTGCCAGCAGTGATCCGAGCGGGAGCTCCTACAATGAGCAGTTCTTC. Translation gives CASSDPSGSSYNEQFF.

This clonotype turned up a few times. This chain joins TRBV4-2 and TRBJ2-3, with TRBD2 identical over 10 bases. Trimming cost V 2 bases and J 7 bases; bases outside gene matches: 6. The CDR3 has 15 amino acids. The germline gives CDR1 LGHNA, CDR2 YNFKEQ. The CDR3 bases are TGTGCCAGCAGCCAAAGCGGGGGGGGCCTGAATACGCAGTATTTT. Encoded protein: CASSQSGGGLNTQYF.

This chain uses TRBV15 with TRBJ2-5; 9 nucleotides align to TRBD2. The CDR3 runs 16 residues. CDR1 and CDR2 (germline): LNHNV, YYDKDF (reference sequence). After removal of 0 bases from V and 9 bases from J, the junction contained 11 bases not matched to a gene. The chain's CDR3 is CATSRDPQVAGGAQYF. The CDR3 DNA sequence: TGTGCCACCAGCAGAGATCCCCAGGTTGCGGGAGGGGCCCAGTACTTC.

With respect to this clonotype: This may be a read error: a much more frequent sequence differs by one nucleotide. No conserved phenylalanine or tryptophan is present at the end of the CDR3, so a read error is the likely explanation. The V and J genes are TRBV7-4 and TRBJ2-5, with unresolved D. This CDR3 comprises 14 residues. CDR1 and CDR2 from the germline V gene are SGHVT and SQSDAQ. V lost 5 bases to trimming and J lost 2 bases, with 12 bases between them. The CDR3 here is CASSATNPQETQYS. CDR3 sequence (DNA): TGTGCCAGCAGCGCGACAAACCCTCAAGAGACCCAGTACTCC.

J is TRBJ1-5 and V is TRBV7-9; 9 positions agree with TRBD1. This CDR3 contains 16 residues. V lost 4 bases to trimming and J lost 1 base; unmatched junction nucleotides: 5. Germline V gene lookup returns CDR1 SEHNR and CDR2 FQNEAQ (reference sequence). CDR3 coding DNA: TGTGCCAGCAGCTCACGAACAGGGGGCAGCAATCAGCCCCAGCATTTT. Translation gives CASSSRTGGSNQPQHF. Looking up the rest from reference TRBV7-9 and TRBJ1-5 gives the full variable domain: DTGVSQNPRHKITKRGQNVTFRCDPISEHNRLYWYRQTLGQGPEFLTYFQNEAQLEKSRLLSDRFSAERPKGSFSTLEIQRTEQGDSAMYLCASSSRTGGSNQPQHFGDGTRLSIL.

The rearrangement links TRBV29-1 to TRBJ2-5; the D gene is possibly TRBD1 (5 bases). Germline V gene lookup returns CDR1 SQVTM and CDR2 ANQGSEA. This CDR3 spans 13 amino acids. V gave up 3 bases and J gave up 9 bases, with 17 bases separating them. In nucleotides, the CDR3 is TGCAGCGTTGAGGCTCGGAGCAAGACAGCCCAGTACTTC. It translates to CSVEARSKTAQYF. The variable domain in full, with the rest retrieved from reference TRBV29-1 and TRBJ2-5, is SAVISQKPSRDICQRGTSLTIQCQVDSQVTMMFWYRQQPGQSLTLIATANQGSEATYESGFVIDKFPISRPNLTFSTLTVSNMSPEDSSIYLCSVEARSKTAQYFGPGTRLLVL.

There are many counts of this clonotype. CDR3 protein: CASSLDPQGMSTEAFF. CDR3 DNA sequence: TGTGCCAGCAGCTTAGACCCGCAGGGGATGAGCACTGAAGCTTTCTTT. The V and J genes are TRBV7-2 and TRBJ1-1; TRBD1 might be the D (6 bases). The CDR3 is 16 residues long. Germline V gene data show CDR1 as SGHTA and CDR2 as FQGNSA. With 1 base removed from V and 4 bases from J, the gap between germline ends came to 16 bases. The full variable domain, its missing parts supplied by reference TRBV7-2 and TRBJ1-1, is GAGVSQSPSNKVTEKGKDVELRCDPISGHTALYWYRQSLGQGLEFLIYFQGNSAPDKSGLPSDRFSAERTGGSVSTLTIQRTQQEDSAVYLCASSLDPQGMSTEAFFGQGTRLTVV.

The V call is TRBV6-1, the J call TRBJ2-5, with TRBD1 matching 7 bases. Looked up from germline, CDR1 is MNHNS and CDR2 is SASEGT. With V trimmed by 7 bases and J by 1 base, 6 bases remained unmatched. The CDR3 loop spans 14 amino acids. The CDR3 DNA reads TGTGCCAGCAAAACCGGGACAGCCCAAGAGACCCAGTACTTC. The encoded protein is CASKTGTAQETQYF.

In this sample, this clonotype turned up a few times. The chain recombines TRBV10-3 with TRBJ1-2; 8 bases are shared with TRBD1. The CDR3 length is 14 residues. Germline CDR1 reads ENHRY; CDR2 reads SYGVKD. Trimming removed 3 bases from V and 4 bases from J; junction bases left unmatched: 4. The CDR3, as DNA: TGTGCCATCAGTGAAGGGACAGGCCCCTATGGCTACACCTTC. Residues: CAISEGTGPYGYTF.

This clonotype was detected many times. V usage is TRBV12-3 or TRBV12-4 and J usage is TRBJ2-7; 12 nucleotides agree with TRBD1. With 6 bases clipped from V and 6 bases from J, the junction kept 6 bases outside the gene matches. The CDR3 loop spans 14 amino acids. In nucleotides, the CDR3 is TGTGCCAGCAGCAAAGGGGACAGGGGGCGCGAGCAGTACTTC. It encodes CASSKGDRGREQYF.

This clonotype was seen repeatedly, ten times or more. The chain is built from TRBV7-2 and TRBJ1-1; 8 nucleotides line up with TRBD1. Germline V gene lookup returns CDR1 SGHTA and CDR2 FQGNSA. This CDR3 is built from 15 residues. V lost 10 bases, J lost 5 bases, and 15 bases stayed unmatched. CDR3 coding DNA: TGTGCCATCCTGGAGGTCACAGGGGGAAGAACTGAAGCTTTCTTT. Translating gives CAILEVTGGRTEAFF.

The chain joins TRBV6-2 or TRBV6-3 to TRBJ2-7; a weak D match, TRBD1 (5 bases). With 6 bases removed from V and 3 bases from J, the gap between germline ends came to 12 bases. Germline V lookup: CDR1 MNHEY, CDR2 SVGEGT. The CDR3 spans 13 residues. The CDR3 DNA reads TGTGCCAGCAGAGGAGACAGCGTCTACGAGCAGTACTTC. Translated, it gives CASRGDSVYEQYF.

This clonotype has a handful of counts. The J gene is TRBJ2-1, the V gene TRBV7-9; the D is unclear. Deletions cut 1 base from V and 7 bases from J, with 5 bases between. Germline assignment: CDR1 SEHNR and CDR2 FQNEAQ (reference sequence). CDR3 size: 12 residues. CDR3 DNA sequence: TGTGCCAGCAGCTTAGAGATGAATGAGCAGTTCTTC. This codes for CASSLEMNEQFF.